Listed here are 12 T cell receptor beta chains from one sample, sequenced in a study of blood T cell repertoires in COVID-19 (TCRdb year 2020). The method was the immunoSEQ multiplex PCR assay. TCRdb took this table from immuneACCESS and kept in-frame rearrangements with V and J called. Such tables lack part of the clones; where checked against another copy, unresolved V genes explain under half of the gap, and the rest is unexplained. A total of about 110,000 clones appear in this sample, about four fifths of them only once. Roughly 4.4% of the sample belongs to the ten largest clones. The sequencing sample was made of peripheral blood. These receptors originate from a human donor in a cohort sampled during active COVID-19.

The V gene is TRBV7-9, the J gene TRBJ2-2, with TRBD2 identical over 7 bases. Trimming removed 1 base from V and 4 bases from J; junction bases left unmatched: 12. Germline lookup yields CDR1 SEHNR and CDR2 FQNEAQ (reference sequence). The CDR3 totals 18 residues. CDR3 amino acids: CASSLDTGLVAVTGELFF. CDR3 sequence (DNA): TGTGCCAGCAGCTTAGATACAGGACTAGTGGCCGTCACCGGGGAGCTGTTTTTT. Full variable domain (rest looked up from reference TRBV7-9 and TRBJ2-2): DTGVSQNPRHKITKRGQNVTFRCDPISEHNRLYWYRQTLGQGPEFLTYFQNEAQLEKSRLLSDRFSAERPKGSFSTLEIQRTEQGDSAMYLCASSLDTGLVAVTGELFFGEGSRLTVL.

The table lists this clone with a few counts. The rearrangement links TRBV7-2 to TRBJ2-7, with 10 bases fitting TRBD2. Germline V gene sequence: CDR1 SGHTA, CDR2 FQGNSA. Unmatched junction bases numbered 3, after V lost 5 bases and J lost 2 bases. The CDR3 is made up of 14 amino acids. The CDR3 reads CASSGTSDPYEQYF. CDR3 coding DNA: TGTGCCAGCAGCGGGACTAGCGACCCCTACGAGCAGTACTTC.

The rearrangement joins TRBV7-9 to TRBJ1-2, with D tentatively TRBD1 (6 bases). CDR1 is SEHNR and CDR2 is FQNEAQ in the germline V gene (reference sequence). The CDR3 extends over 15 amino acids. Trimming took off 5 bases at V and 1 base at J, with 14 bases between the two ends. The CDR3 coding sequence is TGTGCCAGCAGCCTCGCCGACAGGAATAACTATGGCTACACCTTC. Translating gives CASSLADRNNYGYTF.

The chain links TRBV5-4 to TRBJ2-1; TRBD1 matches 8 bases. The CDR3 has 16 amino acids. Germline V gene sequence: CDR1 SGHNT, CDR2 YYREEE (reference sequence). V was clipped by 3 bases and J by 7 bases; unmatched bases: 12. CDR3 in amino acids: CASSSGQGVLENEQFF. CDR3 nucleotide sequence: TGTGCCAGCAGCTCAGGACAGGGAGTATTGGAAAATGAGCAGTTCTTC.

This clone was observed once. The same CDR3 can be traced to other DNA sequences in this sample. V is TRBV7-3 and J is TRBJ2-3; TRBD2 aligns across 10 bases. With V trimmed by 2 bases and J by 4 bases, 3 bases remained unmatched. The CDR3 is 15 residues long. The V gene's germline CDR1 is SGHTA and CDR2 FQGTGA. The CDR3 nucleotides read TGTGCCAGCAGCTTACTAGCGGGAGTGGCAGATACGCAGTATTTT. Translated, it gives CASSLLAGVADTQYF.

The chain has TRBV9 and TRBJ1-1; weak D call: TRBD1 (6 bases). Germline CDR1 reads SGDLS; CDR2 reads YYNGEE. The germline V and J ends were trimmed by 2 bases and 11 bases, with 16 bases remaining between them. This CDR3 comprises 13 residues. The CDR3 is CASSVDSRGLAFF. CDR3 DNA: TGTGCCAGCAGCGTGGACAGTAGGGGATTGGCTTTCTTT.

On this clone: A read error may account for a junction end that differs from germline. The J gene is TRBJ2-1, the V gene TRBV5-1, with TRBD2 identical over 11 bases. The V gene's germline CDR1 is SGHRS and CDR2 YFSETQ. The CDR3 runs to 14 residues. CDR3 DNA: TGCGCCAGCAGCTTGGGGGGACTAGCGGACCTGGGGATCTTC. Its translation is CASSLGGLADLGIF.

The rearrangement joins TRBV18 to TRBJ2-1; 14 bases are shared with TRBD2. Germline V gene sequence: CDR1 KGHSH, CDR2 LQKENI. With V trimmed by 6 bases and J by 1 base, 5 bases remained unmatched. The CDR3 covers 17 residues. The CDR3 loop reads CASSQGLAGVSYNEQFF. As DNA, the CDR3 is TGTGCCAGCTCCCAGGGACTAGCGGGAGTATCCTACAATGAGCAGTTCTTC.

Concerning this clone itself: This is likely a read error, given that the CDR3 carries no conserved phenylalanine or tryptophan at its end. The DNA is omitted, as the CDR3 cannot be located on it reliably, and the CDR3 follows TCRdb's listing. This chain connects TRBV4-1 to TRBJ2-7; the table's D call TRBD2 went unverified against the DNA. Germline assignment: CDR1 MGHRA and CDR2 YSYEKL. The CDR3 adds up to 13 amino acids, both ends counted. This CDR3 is CASSQSPGVAPTS.

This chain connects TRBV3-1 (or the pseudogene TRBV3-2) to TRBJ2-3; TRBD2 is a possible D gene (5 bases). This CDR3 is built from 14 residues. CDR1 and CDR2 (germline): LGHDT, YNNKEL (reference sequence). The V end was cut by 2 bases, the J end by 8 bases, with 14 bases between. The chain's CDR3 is CASSQFSVGRTQYF. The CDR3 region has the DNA TGTGCCAGCAGCCAATTTAGCGTGGGTCGTACGCAGTATTTT.

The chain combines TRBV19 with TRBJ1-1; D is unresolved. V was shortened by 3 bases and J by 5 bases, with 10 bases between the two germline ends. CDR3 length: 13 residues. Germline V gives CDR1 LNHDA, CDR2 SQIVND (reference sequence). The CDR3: CASSIEGGTEAFF. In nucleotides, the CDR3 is TGTGCCAGTAGTATTGAGGGAGGAACTGAAGCTTTCTTT.

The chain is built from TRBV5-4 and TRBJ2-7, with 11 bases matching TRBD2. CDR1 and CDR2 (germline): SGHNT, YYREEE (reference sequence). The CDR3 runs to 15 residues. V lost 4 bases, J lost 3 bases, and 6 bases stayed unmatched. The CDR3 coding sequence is TGTGCCAGCAGCGAGGGACTAGCGGATCTCTACGAGCAGTACTTC. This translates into CASSEGLADLYEQYF.